Shown below are 5 T cell receptor beta chains from a single sample sequenced in a study of T cell repertoires in cytomegalovirus infection. TCRdb ran MiXCR on the reads and lists one entry per CDR3 protein. This table holds fewer than 350,000 distinct CDR3 sequences, roughly 16% found once. Sequenced input: PBMCs. The origin of the receptors is a human donor in good health (CMV status not recorded). Some clones in this sample may be carry-over from other donors' samples.

There are a few counts of this clonotype. This sequence joins TRBV6-2 or TRBV6-3 and TRBJ2-5, with TRBD1 matching 7 bases. With 5 bases clipped from V and 5 bases from J, the junction kept 5 bases outside the gene matches. This CDR3 has 13 amino acids. The germline V gene has CDR1 MNHEY and CDR2 SVGEGT. The CDR3 DNA sequence: TGTGCCAGCAGTACAGGGGTCGTCGAGACCCAGTACTTC. This codes for CASSTGVVETQYF.

This clonotype was picked up a small number of times. The gene calls are TRBV20-1 and TRBJ2-5; the match to TRBD2 covers 10 bases. The CDR3 has 15 residues. The J segment lost 4 bases and the V segment lost 0 bases, leaving 5 bases of the junction unmatched. Looked up from germline, CDR1 is DFQATT and CDR2 is SNEGSKA (reference sequence). The CDR3 DNA reads TGCAGTGCTAGAGATCGAGCGGGGGGGCTAGAGACCCAGTACTTC. Translated, it gives CSARDRAGGLETQYF.

Many counts were recorded for this clonotype. The rearrangement uses TRBV7-2 and TRBJ2-7, with TRBD1 identical over 8 bases. The ends lost 5 bases at V and 2 bases at J; junction bases unmatched: 11. Germline CDR1 reads SGHTA; CDR2 reads FQGNSA. This CDR3 is built from 16 residues. CDR3 amino acids: CASSPKPGTGTYEQYF. The CDR3 nucleotides read TGTGCCAGCAGCCCCAAACCCGGGACAGGTACCTACGAGCAGTACTTC.

The chain joins TRBV9 to TRBJ2-2; no firm D call. Germline V gene data show CDR1 as SGDLS and CDR2 as YYNGEE. The CDR3 is 12 residues long. V lost 4 bases to trimming and J lost 5 bases, with 6 bases between them. The CDR3 loop is CASSQLTGELFF. The CDR3 nucleotides read TGTGCCAGCAGCCAGCTAACCGGGGAGCTGTTTTTT.

This clonotype was counted a few times. The J gene is TRBJ1-2, the V gene TRBV14; D uncertain. Trimming removed 0 bases from V and 8 bases from J, with 10 bases in between. Germline CDR1 reads SGHDN; CDR2 reads FVKESK. The CDR3 is 13 residues long. The CDR3: CASSQDHLGGYTF. CDR3 coding DNA: TGTGCCAGCAGCCAAGACCACCTGGGAGGCTACACCTTC.